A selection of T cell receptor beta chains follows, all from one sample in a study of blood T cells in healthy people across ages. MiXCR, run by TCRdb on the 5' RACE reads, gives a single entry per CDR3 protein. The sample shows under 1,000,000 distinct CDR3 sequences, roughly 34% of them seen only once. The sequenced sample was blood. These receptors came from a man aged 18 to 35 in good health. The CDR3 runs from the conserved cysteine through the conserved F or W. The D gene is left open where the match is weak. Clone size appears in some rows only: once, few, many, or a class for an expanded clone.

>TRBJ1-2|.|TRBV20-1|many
TGCAGTGCTAGATCACGGCCTAACTATGGCTACACCTTC
CSARSRPNYGYTF
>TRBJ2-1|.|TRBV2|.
TGTGCCACCTCATTCGACAGGAGCTCCTACAATGAGCAGTTCTTC
CATSFDRSSYNEQFF
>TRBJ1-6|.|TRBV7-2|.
TGTGCCAGCAGCTTAAACCAGGGCTCACCCCTCCACTTT
CASSLNQGSPLHF
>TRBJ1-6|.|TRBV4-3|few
TGCGCCAGCAGCCAAGACTTAGGGGGTTCCTCTAATTCACCCCTCCACTTT
CASSQDLGGSSNSPLHF
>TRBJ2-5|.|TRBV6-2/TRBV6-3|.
TGTGCCAGCAGTTACGTCGGGGCGAGCCAAGAGACCCAGTACTTC
CASSYVGASQETQYF
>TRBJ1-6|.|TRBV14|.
TGTGCCAGCAGCCAAGATGATACCCTCCACTTT
CASSQDDTLHF
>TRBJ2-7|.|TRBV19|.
TGTGCCAGTAGTATAGAGTCTTCAGGCGAGCAGTACTTC
CASSIESSGEQYF
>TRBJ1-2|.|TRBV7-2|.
TGTGCCAGCAGCGCCTCGCCCTATGGCTACACCTTC
CASSASPYGYTF
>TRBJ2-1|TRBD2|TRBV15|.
TGTGCCATCGGACTAGCGGACTACAATGAGCAGTTCTTC
CAIGLADYNEQFF
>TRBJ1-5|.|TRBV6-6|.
TGTGCCAGCAGTTCCGCGGGGTCCAAGGGTGGCAATCAGCCCCAGCATTTT
CASSSAGSKGGNQPQHF
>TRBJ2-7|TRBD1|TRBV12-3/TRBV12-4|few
TGTGCCAGCAGCCGACAGGGACCCCACTTCGAATACGAGCAGTACTTC
CASSRQGPHFEYEQYF
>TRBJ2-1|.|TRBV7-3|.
TGTGCCAGCAGCTTAAACCCGGGACACAGTTCCTACAATGAGCAGTTCTTC
CASSLNPGHSSYNEQFF
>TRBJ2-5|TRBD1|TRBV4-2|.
TGTGCCAGCAGTCGACTACCTACAGCCTCAGACAGGGGGTGGGTTGAGACCCAGTACTTC
CASSRLPTASDRGWVETQYF
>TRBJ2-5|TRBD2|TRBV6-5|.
TGTGCCACCGGAGCGGGGGGTAGAGAGACCCAGTACTTC
CATGAGGRETQYF
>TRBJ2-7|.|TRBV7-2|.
TGTGCCAGCAGCTTCGCGGCAGGCAGGAGCAACGAGCAGTACTTC
CASSFAAGRSNEQYF
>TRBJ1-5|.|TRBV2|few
TGTGCCAGCAGTGCGATGAGCGGTCAGCCCCAGCATTTT
CASSAMSGQPQHF